The following is a T cell receptor beta chain sequence with its context. Each replicate PCR on the sorted subsets used 200 ng DNA (roughly 27,000 T cell genomes). Profiling relied on immunoSEQ multiplex PCR, and the TCRdb table lists in-frame clones only, not all of them. Here the sample spans some 600,000 clones, 95% to 96% being singletons. Naive CD8 cells comprised CD45RO-negative, CCR7-positively selected cells, excluding terminally differentiated effector memory CD45RA+ cells. This entry is derived from a study of shared clonotypes between healthy human individuals. Germline CDR1 and CDR2: SNHLY and FYNNEI. With V trimmed by 7 bases and J by 4 bases, 13 bases remained unmatched. There are 17 residues in the CDR3.

Specimen: naive CD8+ T cells sorted from blood. The TCR originated in a woman aged 25 to 39 in good health. This rearrangement joins TRBV2 to TRBJ2-2; 9 bases map to TRBD1. The CDR3 sequence is CASTPSGQGGPTGELFF. The CDR3 region has the DNA TGTGCCAGCACTCCATCGGGACAGGGAGGCCCCACCGGGGAGCTGTTTTTT.